Below are 25 T cell receptor beta chains sequenced from a single sample in a study of monozygotic twins with cystic fibrosis. The method was immunoSEQ multiplex PCR; TCRdb's version includes in-frame clones alone and lacks a portion of them. The profile shows about 22,000 clones, about 87% of them singletons. The sample consisted of blood. These receptors all come from a woman aged 30 to 39 with cystic fibrosis.

This rearrangement joins TRBV5-4 to TRBJ1-2; TRBD1 matches 8 bases. The CDR3 extends over 15 amino acids. Germline lookup yields CDR1 SGHNT and CDR2 YYREEE (reference sequence). V trimming: 3 bases; J trimming: 6 bases; junction bases outside the gene matches: 10. CDR3 sequence reads: CASSYKNRGTDGYTF. DNA for the CDR3: TGTGCCAGCAGCTACAAGAACAGGGGGACCGATGGCTACACCTTC.

The rearrangement joins TRBV27 to TRBJ2-1; 7 positions match TRBD1. The germline V gene encodes CDR1 MNHEY and CDR2 SMNVEV (reference sequence). With V trimmed by 7 bases and J by 2 bases, 5 bases remained unmatched. This CDR3 is 14 amino acids long. The CDR3 reads CASKRTGPYNEQFF. The CDR3 DNA reads as TGTGCCAGCAAGAGGACAGGACCCTACAATGAGCAGTTCTTC.

The chain links TRBV19 to TRBJ1-1, with D unclear. The CDR3 extends over 14 amino acids. Germline lookup yields CDR1 LNHDA and CDR2 SQIVND (reference sequence). Trimming pared 8 bases from V and 4 bases from J, leaving 17 bases between. The CDR3: CASGKPERSTEAFF. The CDR3 nucleotides read TGTGCCAGTGGAAAGCCCGAGAGGTCCACTGAAGCTTTCTTT.

The table lists this clone with a count of one. CDR3 protein: CASSELGNTDTQYF. The CDR3 DNA is TGTGCCAGCAGTGAACTCGGGAACACAGATACGCAGTATTTT. The chain couples TRBV6-4 to TRBJ2-3, with D possibly being TRBD2 (5 bases). Looked up from germline, CDR1 is MRHNA and CDR2 is SNTAGT. This CDR3 has 14 residues. With 3 bases removed from V and 2 bases from J, the gap between germline ends came to 9 bases.

The chain is built from TRBV9 and TRBJ2-1; perhaps TRBD2 as D (7 bases). V lost 0 bases, J lost 15 bases, and 16 bases lay in between. The CDR3 is made up of 13 amino acids. Germline V gives CDR1 SGDLS, CDR2 YYNGEE. CDR3 amino acids: CASSVVTGGHRFF. The DNA of the CDR3 is TGTGCCAGCAGCGTAGTAACGGGGGGACACAGGTTCTTC.

In DNA form, the CDR3 reads TGTGCCAGCAGCTTAGACTCGGTGGGGAAGGAGCCCCAGCATTTT. Its protein product is CASSLDSVGKEPQHF. This chain connects TRBV7-2 to TRBJ1-5; D unresolved. The germline V gene encodes CDR1 SGHTA and CDR2 FQGNSA. Trimming shortened V by 1 base and J by 8 bases, and 15 bases separated the two germline ends. This CDR3 is built from 15 residues.

The chain recombines TRBV25-1 with TRBJ2-1, with D tentatively TRBD2 (6 bases). The ends were cut back, 2 bases at V and 7 bases at J, with 9 bases in the middle. The CDR3 spans 13 residues. Germline V gives CDR1 MGHDK, CDR2 SYGVNS. CDR3 loop: CASSEMGGNEQFF. CDR3 coding DNA: TGTGCCAGCAGTGAAATGGGGGGTAATGAGCAGTTCTTC.

V usage is TRBV4-1 and J usage is TRBJ1-1; 9 positions match TRBD1. J gave up 0 bases and V 0 bases, and 5 bases lay outside the gene matches. The CDR3 contains 17 residues. Germline CDR1 MGHRA, CDR2 YSYEKL. This CDR3 is CASSQDAGTGLNTEAFF. The CDR3 DNA follows: TGCGCCAGCAGCCAAGACGCCGGGACAGGGCTGAACACTGAAGCTTTCTTT.

This chain uses TRBV18 with TRBJ1-2; D not certain. The CDR3 is 21 residues long. The germline V gene encodes CDR1 KGHSH and CDR2 LQKENI. The V gene lost 3 bases and the J gene lost 4 bases, with 33 bases spanning the gap. Here the CDR3 reads CASSPSIIIPNDNLHSYGYTF. The DNA for the CDR3 is TGTGCCAGCTCACCCAGCATCATAATCCCGAACGACAATCTCCATAGCTATGGCTACACCTTC.

This clone qualifies as medium-sized. The V and J genes are TRBV6-1 and TRBJ1-3; perhaps TRBD1 as D (5 bases). Trimming removed 11 bases at V and 0 bases at J, with 14 bases between. Germline V lookup: CDR1 MNHNS, CDR2 SASEGT. CDR3 length: 14 residues. The CDR3 region is CAGGDGVSGNTIYF. CDR3 nucleotide sequence: TGTGCCGGGGGGGACGGAGTCTCTGGAAACACCATATATTTT.

V gene TRBV5-1 combines with J gene TRBJ2-3; D ambiguous. CDR3 length: 12 amino acids. Germline values: CDR1 SGHRS, CDR2 YFSETQ. V lost 3 bases and J 2 bases, leaving 4 bases between the germline ends. CDR3 sequence reads: CASSSYTDTQYF. In nucleotides, the CDR3 is TGCGCCAGCAGCTCTTACACAGATACGCAGTATTTT.

The CDR3 spells CASSPTGGTNEKLFF. In nucleotides, the CDR3 is TGTGCCAGCAGCCCAACGGGGGGGACTAATGAAAAACTGTTTTTT. V gene TRBV7-8 combines with J gene TRBJ1-4, with a tentative D call TRBD1 (5 bases). In germline, CDR1 is SGHVS, CDR2 FQNEAQ. Trimming left V 5 bases short and J 2 bases short, with 12 bases between. The CDR3 has 15 residues.

The V and J genes are TRBV6-5 and TRBJ2-1, with 8 bases matching TRBD2. J lost 7 bases, V lost 2 bases, and 10 bases had no gene match. The CDR3 totals 16 residues. CDR1 is MNHEY, CDR2 SVGAGI, per germline. CDR3 protein: CASSYAMGGGYNEQFF. The CDR3 DNA reads TGTGCCAGCAGTTACGCCATGGGCGGGGGGTATAATGAGCAGTTCTTC.

This chain connects TRBV2 to TRBJ1-5; maybe TRBD1 (5 bases). V lost 5 bases to trimming and J lost 1 base, with 12 bases between them. This CDR3 spans 15 amino acids. Germline assignment: CDR1 SNHLY and CDR2 FYNNEI. The CDR3, as DNA: TGTGCCAGCAGTTCCCAGGGAGGGAGCAATCAGCCCCAGCATTTT. Its translation: CASSSQGGSNQPQHF. Full variable domain (outside the CDR3, taken from reference TRBV2 and TRBJ1-5): EPEVTQTPSHQVTQMGQEVILRCVPISNHLYFYWYRQILGQKVEFLVSFYNNEISEKSEIFDDQFSVERPDGSNFTLKIRSTKLEDSAMYFCASSSQGGSNQPQHFGDGTRLSIL.

The V call is TRBV19, the J call TRBJ1-1, with D perhaps TRBD1 (6 bases). In germline, CDR1 is LNHDA, CDR2 SQIVND (reference sequence). The CDR3 sequence is 14 residues long. Trimming took 6 bases from V and 7 from J, leaving 18 bases between them. The CDR3 loop reads CASRDPGTYNEAFF. For the CDR3, the DNA is TGTGCCAGTAGGGACCCCGGGACATATAATGAAGCTTTCTTT.

This chain uses TRBV5-6 with TRBJ1-1; TRBD1 is a possible D gene (6 bases). This CDR3 has 15 residues. With 4 bases removed from V and 0 bases from J, the gap between germline ends came to 13 bases. In germline, CDR1 is SGHDT, CDR2 YYEEEE. CDR3 sequence reads: CASSIRGGLNTEAFF. The CDR3 DNA follows: TGTGCCAGCAGCATAAGAGGGGGTCTGAACACTGAAGCTTTCTTT.

The V call is TRBV5-8, the J call TRBJ2-1; D gene ambiguous. V was cut by 0 bases and J by 3 bases, with 7 bases left in between. The CDR3 is 14 residues long. The V gene's germline CDR1 is SGHTS and CDR2 YDEGEE. CDR3 in amino acids: CASSLELGYNEQFF. The CDR3 DNA is TGTGCCAGCAGCTTGGAATTAGGCTACAATGAGCAGTTCTTC. The full variable domain, in which reference TRBV5-8 and TRBJ2-1 provide the parts outside the CDR3, is EAGVTQSPTHLIKTRGQQATLRCSPISGHTSVYWYQQALGLGLQFLLWYDEGEERNRGNFPPRFSGRQFPNYSSELNVNALELEDSALYLCASSLELGYNEQFFGPGTRLTVL.

The chain is built from TRBV19 and TRBJ1-2, with TRBD1 as a possible D gene (6 bases). The germline gives CDR1 LNHDA, CDR2 SQIVND (reference sequence). Trimming removed 5 bases at V and 3 bases at J, with 19 bases between. This CDR3 spans 16 amino acids. Here the CDR3 DNA reads TGTGCCAGTAGTTCCCAGCGACAGGCGGCACACTATGGCTACACCTTC. Translation gives CASSSQRQAAHYGYTF.

This rearrangement joins TRBV5-6 to TRBJ2-3; 10 positions match TRBD2. The CDR3 sequence is 14 residues long. V gave up 4 bases and J gave up 4 bases; unmatched junction bases: 3. The germline CDR1 and CDR2 sequences are SGHDT and YYEEEE. In DNA form, the CDR3 reads TGTGCCAGCAGCAGTAGCGGGGGGCCAGATACGCAGTATTTT. This codes for CASSSSGGPDTQYF.

This clone was counted a single time. This chain joins TRBV7-7 and TRBJ2-3; D unclear. The CDR3 has 13 amino acids. The germline V gene has CDR1 SSHAT and CDR2 FNYEAQ (reference sequence). V was cut by 2 bases and J by 5 bases, with 8 bases left in between. CDR3 bases: TGTGCCAGCAGCTTATCTTTTGGAGATACGCAGTATTTT. This encodes CASSLSFGDTQYF.

This clone was observed a few times. J is TRBJ1-1 and V is TRBV5-1, with a weak D call TRBD1 (5 bases). Per the germline V gene, CDR1 is SGHRS and CDR2 is YFSETQ. CDR3 size: 15 residues. Trimming stripped 3 bases from V and 0 bases from J, with 12 bases between. The CDR3 nucleotides read TGCGCCAGCAGCTCCTGGGGGAAGGTGAACACTGAAGCTTTCTTT. The encoded protein is CASSSWGKVNTEAFF.

The chain carries TRBV5-1 and TRBJ1-2; D may be TRBD1 (5 bases). Germline V lookup: CDR1 SGHRS, CDR2 YFSETQ. The V and J ends lost 0 bases and 12 bases respectively, with 12 bases between them. This CDR3 comprises 12 residues. The CDR3 DNA reads as TGCGCCAGCAGCTTGGCCGGGGGGATTCACACCTTC. The encoded protein is CASSLAGGIHTF.

The chain couples TRBV14 to TRBJ2-1; 8 bases align to TRBD1. The CDR3 extends over 16 amino acids. CDR1 is SGHDN, CDR2 FVKESK, per germline. V shed 2 bases, J shed 7 bases, and the junction held 10 bases outside the gene matches. The chain's CDR3 is CASSQLSQGANNEQFF. DNA for the CDR3: TGTGCCAGCAGCCAACTCTCTCAGGGGGCAAATAATGAGCAGTTCTTC.

The chain carries TRBV5-1 and TRBJ1-2; no definite D call. The CDR3 is 14 amino acids. Trimming stripped 7 bases from V and 1 base from J, with 14 bases between. CDR1 SGHRS and CDR2 YFSETQ come from the germline V gene. The CDR3 nucleotides read TGCGCCAGCGGAGCTTCCTCAGTTAACTATGGCTACACCTTC. Residues: CASGASSVNYGYTF.

This sequence joins TRBV5-6 and TRBJ1-5; unclear D gene. Trimming took 0 bases from V and 1 from J, leaving 8 bases between them. From germline, CDR1 is SGHDT and CDR2 YYEEEE. The CDR3 consists of 15 residues. The CDR3 sequence is CASSLAGISNQPQHF. Written as DNA, the CDR3 is TGTGCCAGCAGCTTGGCGGGGATCAGCAATCAGCCCCAGCATTTT.